This is a list of T cell receptor beta chains from one sample in a study of blood T cells in healthy people across ages. TCRdb processed the 5' RACE reads anew with MiXCR; each CDR3 protein has one entry. Of approximately 1.5 million distinct CDR3 sequences in the sample, 35% to 45% were seen once. Sequencing was done on a sample of blood. The receptor set was obtained from a young woman in good health. CDR3s include the opening cysteine and the closing phenylalanine or tryptophan. The D gene is left open where the match is weak. Size tells how often a clone was seen (once, few, many) or the class of an expanded clone, and some rows leave it out.

j_gene | v_gene | abundance | d_gene | CDR3nt | CDR3aa
TRBJ2-5 | TRBV12-3/TRBV12-4 | - | TRBD1 | TGTGCCAGCAGTTCCCCCCCGGGACAGGGGCTCTTGGGGAATGAGCAGTACTTC | CASSSPPGQGLLGNEQYF
TRBJ2-3 | TRBV20-1 | - | TRBD2 | TGCAGTGCTAGGGATAAGGGGGCGGGAGGGCCGACAGATACGCAGTATTTT | CSARDKGAGGPTDTQYF
TRBJ1-2 | TRBV5-1 | few | - | TGCGCCAGCAGCTTGTGGCAGGGACGTAGCTATGGCTACACCTTC | CASSLWQGRSYGYTF
TRBJ1-2 | TRBV6-8 | - | - | TGTGCCAGCAGTCCACAGCGCCTCTATGGCTACACCTTC | CASSPQRLYGYTF
TRBJ2-2 | TRBV9 | - | TRBD2 | TGTGCCAGCAGCTATAGCGGGGCAGGCGGGGAGCTGTTTTTT | CASSYSGAGGELFF
TRBJ1-6 | TRBV9 | - | - | TGTGCCAGCAGCGACCGAGGATTTCTTAATTCACCCCTCCACTTT | CASSDRGFLNSPLHF
TRBJ2-3 | TRBV6-2/TRBV6-3 | - | - | TGTGCCAGCACCGGGGCCGTAATGACCACAGATACGCAGTATTTT | CASTGAVMTTDTQYF
TRBJ1-5 | TRBV15 | - | TRBD1 | TGTGCCACCAGCAGATATACCATCGGGACAGCACCCAATCAGCCCCAGCATTTT | CATSRYTIGTAPNQPQHF
TRBJ2-1 | TRBV7-9 | - | TRBD2 | TGTGCCAGCAGCTCGAGCGGGAGGGCCAGTGATGAGCAGTTCTTC | CASSSSGRASDEQFF
TRBJ2-5 | TRBV20-1 | - | - | TGCAGTGCTCCCGCCGGAGGGGATTTTGAGACCCAGTACTTC | CSAPAGGDFETQYF
TRBJ2-7 | TRBV29-1 | few | - | TGCAGCGTTGATCGAGCAGGGGGGGGCGAGCAGTACTTC | CSVDRAGGGEQYF
TRBJ2-7 | TRBV29-1 | few | TRBD1 | TGCAGCGTTCGGGACAGGGCTGCCTACGAGCAGTACTTC | CSVRDRAAYEQYF
TRBJ2-1 | TRBV10-3 | - | - | TGTGCCATCAGTAAACAGGTCCTCAACTCCTACAATGAGCAGTTCTTC | CAISKQVLNSYNEQFF
TRBJ1-1 | TRBV5-1 | - | - | TGCGCCAGCAGCCCGGGCCGGGGTAATGCGGCTTTCTTT | CASSPGRGNAAFF
TRBJ2-5 | TRBV4-3 | few | - | TGCGCCAGCAGCCAAGATATACGGGAAGAGACCCAGTACTTC | CASSQDIREETQYF
TRBJ2-3 | TRBV6-1 | - | TRBD2 | TGTGCCAGCAGACTACTAGCGTCAGATACGCAGTATTTT | CASRLLASDTQYF
TRBJ2-2 | TRBV7-2 | few | - | TGTGCCAGCAGCTATAGGGGGAACACCGGGGAGCTGTTTTTT | CASSYRGNTGELFF
TRBJ2-7 | TRBV12-3/TRBV12-4 | many | - | TGTGCCAGCAGTCCCTCCGAATACGAGCAGTACTTC | CASSPSEYEQYF
TRBJ2-7 | TRBV4-3 | few | - | TGCGCCAGCAGCCAAGACGTGGGAGTGGGGTTTCAAGAGACTCAGTACTTC | CASSQDVGVGFQETQYF
TRBJ1-2 | TRBV21-1 | - | - | TGTGCCAAAACGGACAGGACTAACTATGGCTACACCTTC | CAKTDRTNYGYTF
TRBJ2-3 | TRBV5-1 | - | - | TGCGCCAGCAGCCCGAGGGTCAGCGACACAGATACGCAGTATTTT | CASSPRVSDTDTQYF
TRBJ1-5 | TRBV12-3/TRBV12-4 | - | - | TGTGCCAGCAGTCCCGGACCATATAAAGGCGATCAGCCCCAGCATTTT | CASSPGPYKGDQPQHF
TRBJ2-7 | TRBV21-1 | - | - | TGTGCCAGCAGCGCCCGGGACAGAGAGAACCCCTACGAGCAGTACTTC | CASSARDRENPYEQYF
TRBJ1-2 | TRBV4-1 | - | - | TGCGCCAGCAGCCAAGAGGGACATACCTCCTATGGCTACACCTTC | CASSQEGHTSYGYTF
TRBJ2-3 | TRBV6-2/TRBV6-3 | - | TRBD1 | TGTGCCAGTGGGACAGGGGTAACGCAGTATTTT | CASGTGVTQYF
TRBJ2-1 | TRBV4-1 | - | TRBD2 | TGCGCCAGCAGCCAGTATCCTAGCGGGGCGGGAGATCGCAACAATGAGCAGTTCTTC | CASSQYPSGAGDRNNEQFF
TRBJ1-1 | TRBV7-9 | - | - | TGTGCCAGCAGCTTATCCAGGTATGGGCCGATGAACACTGAAGCTTTCTTT | CASSLSRYGPMNTEAFF
TRBJ2-1 | TRBV5-1 | - | TRBD2 | TGCGCCAGCAGCTTGGATTTTAGCGGGGGCAGGGGTGAGCAGTTCTTC | CASSLDFSGGRGEQFF
TRBJ2-7 | TRBV7-2 | once | TRBD2 | TGTGCCAGCAGCTTAAGCGGGGGTCAAGAGGCCCAGTACTTC | CASSLSGGQEAQYF
TRBJ2-7 | TRBV4-3 | - | - | TGCGCCAGCAGCCAACAGGGTCGGAGTCCCTACGAGCAGTACTTC | CASSQQGRSPYEQYF
TRBJ2-7 | TRBV7-6 | - | - | TGTGTCAGCTCCGAGGGACGCCGCTCCTACGAGCAGTACTTC | CVSSEGRRSYEQYF
TRBJ2-3 | TRBV18 | few | - | TGTGCCAGCTCACCATCTGTAGGGACAGATACGCAGTATTTT | CASSPSVGTDTQYF
TRBJ1-2 | TRBV19 | - | - | TGTGCCAGTAGTATGGACAGACGGTATGGCTACACCTTC | CASSMDRRYGYTF
TRBJ1-5 | TRBV20-1 | - | TRBD1 | TGCAGTGCTCGGACAGGCCCGTCCCAGCATTTT | CSARTGPSQHF
TRBJ2-1 | TRBV9 | few | - | TGTGCCAGCAGTGAGCGCTCCTACAATGAGCAGTTCTTC | CASSERSYNEQFF
TRBJ2-6 | TRBV7-2 | - | - | TGTGCCAGCAGCTTAGTAGAGAAGACAGGACCCAGCTCTGGGGCCAACGTCCTGACTTTC | CASSLVEKTGPSSGANVLTF
TRBJ2-3 | TRBV27 | few | - | TGTGCCAGCAGTTTTTTTGGGGTAGACACTCCCCCAGATACGCAGTATTTT | CASSFFGVDTPPDTQYF
TRBJ2-5 | TRBV24-1 | - | TRBD2 | TGTGCCACCAGGACTAGCGGGACGAATGAGCAGTACTTC | CATRTSGTNEQYF
TRBJ1-5 | TRBV6-2/TRBV6-3 | many | - | TGTGCCAGCAGCACCCGAGACAGCAATCAGCCCCAGCATTTT | CASSTRDSNQPQHF
TRBJ1-2 | TRBV12-3/TRBV12-4 | - | - | TGTGCCAGCAGTTTCCTGGGGACCTATGGCTACACCTTC | CASSFLGTYGYTF
TRBJ2-3 | TRBV20-1 | - | TRBD2 | TGCAGTGCCACCCGTAATACCGGGACTAGCAGTACAGATACGCAGTATTTT | CSATRNTGTSSTDTQYF
TRBJ1-1 | TRBV9 | - | - | TGTGCCAGCAGCGGGACTGGGTCAGCTATGAACACTGAAGCTTTCTTT | CASSGTGSAMNTEAFF
TRBJ2-3 | TRBV7-8 | many | - | TGTGCCAGCAGCTCACACCCCGGGAGTCTACCGGGCACAGATACGCAGTATTTT | CASSSHPGSLPGTDTQYF
TRBJ1-1 | TRBV29-1 | - | - | TGCAGCGCCCTGGGGGCTGAAGCTTTCTTT | CSALGAEAFF
TRBJ2-3 | TRBV13 | - | - | TGTGCCAGCAGCACCGCAAGCGGAGGGAGCACAGATACGCAGTATTTT | CASSTASGGSTDTQYF
TRBJ2-7 | TRBV3-1 | - | - | TGTGCCAGCAGCCAAGCAGGAAAGAACTACAATGAGCAGTACTTC | CASSQAGKNYNEQYF
TRBJ1-1 | TRBV29-1 | - | - | TGCAGCGTTGCTGACCGGCTGGAAACTGAAGCTTTCTTT | CSVADRLETEAFF
TRBJ2-2 | TRBV27 | few | - | TGTGCCAGCAGTTTATCGTACGGGGAGCTGTTTTTT | CASSLSYGELFF
TRBJ2-7 | TRBV5-1 | - | TRBD1 | TGCGCCAGCAGCTTGCAACAGGGGATCAACGAGCAGTACTTC | CASSLQQGINEQYF
TRBJ1-5 | TRBV6-2/TRBV6-3 | - | - | TGTGCCAGCAGAATTAACAGGGAGGAGGGCAATCAGCCCCAGCATTTT | CASRINREEGNQPQHF
TRBJ1-2 | TRBV29-1 | few | - | TGCAGCGTTGAAGACAGAACATATGGCTACACCTTC | CSVEDRTYGYTF
TRBJ1-5 | TRBV7-9 | few | - | TGTGCCAGCAGCTTAGGGGATTGGGGGGTACGGCAGCCCCAGCATTTT | CASSLGDWGVRQPQHF
TRBJ2-7 | TRBV6-1 | - | - | TGTGCCAGCAGTGAAATTGGTGAGCAGTACTTC | CASSEIGEQYF
TRBJ2-7 | TRBV4-3 | - | TRBD2 | TGCGCCAGCAGCCAAGATGACCCCCGGACGACTAGCGGGGTCTACGAGCAGTACTTC | CASSQDDPRTTSGVYEQYF
TRBJ1-5 | TRBV6-1 | - | - | TGTGCCAGCAGTGACAGGTTCGACGCGCCCCAGCATTTT | CASSDRFDAPQHF